Each of the 21 T cell receptor beta chains below was sequenced from the same sample in a study of T cells in narcolepsy. Some clones are missing from TCRdb's copy, which holds only in-frame ones; the method was immunoSEQ multiplex PCR. This table holds some 22,000 clones, 70% to 90% found once. Sample: memory (CD45RA-) CD4+ T cells from blood. All receptors derive from a human donor in good health.

The chain combines TRBV4-3 with TRBJ2-2, with no clear D. The V gene's germline CDR1 is LGHNA and CDR2 YSLEER. Trimming removed 2 bases from V and 2 bases from J, with 12 bases in between. The CDR3 extends over 16 amino acids. The CDR3, as DNA: TGCGCCAGCAGCCAATCCGGGCTATTCAACACCGGGGAGCTGTTTTTT. Its protein product is CASSQSGLFNTGELFF.

The chain uses TRBV7-8 and TRBJ2-1, with D possibly being TRBD2 (6 bases). Trimming took off 5 bases at V and 9 bases at J, with 14 bases between the two ends. This CDR3 comprises 13 residues. Looked up from germline, CDR1 is SGHVS and CDR2 is FQNEAQ. The CDR3 sequence is CASSGRLVGEQFF. Written as DNA, the CDR3 is TGTGCCAGCAGCGGCCGACTAGTTGGTGAGCAGTTCTTC.

The V call is TRBV5-1, the J call TRBJ2-1; 8 bases match TRBD2. CDR1 and CDR2 from the germline V gene are SGHRS and YFSETQ. CDR3 size: 16 residues. After removal of 4 bases from V and 5 bases from J, the junction contained 11 bases not matched to a gene. CDR3 sequence (DNA): TGCGCCAGCAGCGACCTCGGGAGGGCGACCGACAATGAGCAGTTCTTC. Protein: CASSDLGRATDNEQFF.

V and J are TRBV29-1 and TRBJ2-7; TRBD2 agrees at 11 bases. The CDR3 runs 15 residues. Looked up from germline, CDR1 is SQVTM and CDR2 is ANQGSEA. Trimming removed 5 bases from V and 2 bases from J; junction bases left unmatched: 8. CDR3 loop: CSVRALAGGTYEQYF. The CDR3 DNA sequence: TGCAGCGTTAGGGCCCTAGCGGGGGGAACCTACGAGCAGTACTTC.

The V and J genes are TRBV29-1 and TRBJ2-7, with TRBD2 identical over 11 bases. V was pared by 6 bases and J by 1 base, with 5 bases of the junction left unmatched. In germline, CDR1 is SQVTM, CDR2 ANQGSEA. The CDR3 runs 14 residues. The CDR3 DNA sequence: TGCAGCGTCTCCACTAGCGGGAGTTCCTACGAGCAGTACTTC. Translating it yields CSVSTSGSSYEQYF.

The gene calls are TRBV19 and TRBJ1-4; tentatively, D is TRBD1 (6 bases). V gave up 5 bases and J gave up 8 bases, with 18 bases separating them. This CDR3 is 15 amino acids long. Germline V CDR1 and CDR2: LNHDA, SQIVND (reference sequence). CDR3 residues: CASSQLTGAREKLFF. The CDR3 bases are TGTGCCAGTAGTCAACTGACGGGGGCGAGAGAAAAACTGTTTTTT.

V and J are TRBV19 and TRBJ1-2, with 8 bases identical to TRBD1. CDR3 size: 17 residues. CDR1 is LNHDA, CDR2 SQIVND, per germline (reference sequence). With V trimmed by 6 bases and J by 0 bases, 12 bases remained unmatched. This CDR3 is CASSRRTGRRANYGYTF. DNA of the CDR3: TGTGCCAGTAGCCGACGGACAGGGAGAAGAGCTAACTATGGCTACACCTTC.

In this sample, this clone turned up once. The rearrangement joins TRBV7-9 to TRBJ2-7, with D perhaps matching TRBD1 (6 bases). V shed 7 bases and J shed 2 bases, with 12 bases lying between them. Germline CDR1 SEHNR, CDR2 FQNEAQ (reference sequence). The CDR3 is 13 amino acids. As DNA, the CDR3 is TGTGCCAGCACCAGGGCAGGGGCCTACGAGCAGTACTTC. Translation gives CASTRAGAYEQYF. Complete variable domain (other parts from reference TRBV7-9 and TRBJ2-7): DTGVSQNPRHKITKRGQNVTFRCDPISEHNRLYWYRQTLGQGPEFLTYFQNEAQLEKSRLLSDRFSAERPKGSFSTLEIQRTEQGDSAMYLCASTRAGAYEQYFGPGTRLTVT.

This sequence joins TRBV29-1 and TRBJ2-7, with D possibly matching TRBD1 (5 bases). The length of the CDR3 is 13 residues. CDR1 and CDR2 from the germline V gene are SQVTM and ANQGSEA. Trimming removed 3 bases at V and 4 bases at J, with 13 bases between. CDR3 nucleotide sequence: TGCAGCGTTGATGCAGGGAATTCATACGAGCAGTACTTC. It yields the protein CSVDAGNSYEQYF.

This clone was recorded once. The CDR3 sequence is CASSLFSGRPGGTDTQYF. CDR3 in DNA: TGCGCCAGCAGCTTGTTTAGCGGGAGACCGGGGGGCACAGATACGCAGTATTTT. The chain links TRBV5-1 to TRBJ2-3, with 9 bases lining up with TRBD2. This CDR3 is built from 18 residues. Per germline, CDR1 SGHRS and CDR2 YFSETQ. The V gene end was trimmed by 1 base and the J gene end by 1 base; junction bases not matched to a gene: 10. The whole variable domain, remainder taken from reference TRBV5-1 and TRBJ2-3, is KAGVTQTPRYLIKTRGQQVTLSCSPISGHRSVSWYQQTPGQGLQFLFEYFSETQRNKGNFPGRFSGRQFSNSRSEMNVSTLELGDSALYLCASSLFSGRPGGTDTQYFGPGTRLTVL.

This clone appeared once. The chain has TRBV2 and TRBJ2-1; D gene unclear. Trimming took 4 bases from V and 2 from J, leaving 12 bases between them. There are 15 residues in the CDR3. The germline gives CDR1 SNHLY, CDR2 FYNNEI. The CDR3 reads CASSVLRSAYNEQFF. CDR3 DNA sequence: TGTGCCAGCAGTGTCCTTAGGTCCGCCTACAATGAGCAGTTCTTC.

The chain carries TRBV6-5 and TRBJ2-3; 9 bases agree with TRBD1. Per the germline V gene, CDR1 is MNHEY and CDR2 is SVGAGI. Unmatched junction bases numbered 5, after V lost 6 bases and J lost 1 base. The CDR3 runs to 15 residues. CDR3 region: CASRTRDRGTDTQYF. The CDR3 nucleotides are TGTGCCAGCAGAACAAGGGACAGGGGCACAGATACGCAGTATTTT.

V and J are TRBV5-4 and TRBJ2-2; D is unresolved. CDR3 length: 15 residues. Germline CDR1 SGHNT, CDR2 YYREEE (reference sequence). The V end lost 4 bases, the J end lost 1 base, and 11 bases lay between the germline ends. This chain's CDR3 is CASSPVELNTGELFF. CDR3 coding DNA: TGTGCCAGCAGCCCTGTAGAGCTGAACACCGGGGAGCTGTTTTTT.

The CDR3 region has the DNA TGTGCCAGCAGTTTTCCGGGACAGGCGTCCTACGAGCAGTACTTC. Translated, it gives CASSFPGQASYEQYF. The chain couples TRBV5-8 to TRBJ2-7; 8 bases agree with TRBD1. CDR1 SGHTS and CDR2 YDEGEE come from the germline V gene. The CDR3 contains 15 residues. Trimming removed 5 bases from V and 1 base from J; junction bases left unmatched: 8.

This clone was picked up a small number of times. The gene calls are TRBV19 and TRBJ1-1; possibly TRBD1 for D (5 bases). Germline-derived CDR1 and CDR2 are LNHDA and SQIVND (reference sequence). Between the trimmed V and J ends, which lost 7 bases and 0 bases, there was a span of 12 bases. The CDR3 totals 14 residues. The CDR3 DNA reads as TGTGCCAGTACCGATGGGACGGTGAACACTGAAGCTTTCTTT. This sequence encodes CASTDGTVNTEAFF.

V usage is TRBV27 and J usage is TRBJ2-5; D not resolved. The DNA end lines up better with TRBJ2-7; the J call may be wrong. From germline, CDR1 is MNHEY and CDR2 SMNVEV (reference sequence). CDR3 length: 15 residues. The CDR3 here is CASSRPGLGPYEQYF. The DNA for the CDR3 is TGTGCCAGCAGTCGCCCCGGATTAGGTCCCTACGAGCAGTACTTC.

The chain employs TRBV6-4 and TRBJ1-2; the match to TRBD1 covers 8 bases. Germline CDR1 is MRHNA and CDR2 is SNTAGT. After removal of 6 bases from V and 4 bases from J, the junction contained 4 bases not matched to a gene. The CDR3 loop spans 13 amino acids. CDR3 DNA sequence: TGTGCCAGCAGGGCCACAGGGGGCTATGGCTACACCTTC. Protein sequence: CASRATGGYGYTF.

The chain is built from TRBV9 and TRBJ2-5, with D tentatively TRBD2 (6 bases). CDR1 SGDLS and CDR2 YYNGEE come from the germline V gene. The V end was cut by 4 bases, the J end by 5 bases, with 18 bases between. The CDR3 totals 15 residues. This chain's CDR3 is CASSFRGVRRETQYF. CDR3 coding DNA: TGTGCCAGCAGCTTCCGCGGGGTCCGGCGGGAGACCCAGTACTTC.

The V gene is TRBV27, the J gene TRBJ2-1; TRBD2 matches 16 bases. Germline lookup yields CDR1 MNHEY and CDR2 SMNVEV (reference sequence). This CDR3 has 15 residues. V was pared by 5 bases and J by 9 bases, with 4 bases of the junction left unmatched. CDR3 sequence reads: CASSPGTSGRGEQFF. The CDR3 DNA follows: TGTGCCAGCAGTCCTGGGACTAGCGGGAGGGGTGAGCAGTTCTTC.

The genes are TRBV12-5 and TRBJ2-1; 7 nucleotides match TRBD2. Per germline, CDR1 LGHNT and CDR2 FRNRAP. The V segment lost 1 base and the J segment 6 bases; nucleotides outside the gene matches: 6. The CDR3 runs to 15 residues. CDR3 DNA: TGTGCTAGTGGTTTGGAAAGACTAGCTTCCAATGAGCAGTTCTTC. Its translation: CASGLERLASNEQFF. The whole variable domain, filled in from reference TRBV12-5 and TRBJ2-1, reads DARVTQTPRHKVTEMGQEVTMRCQPILGHNTVFWYRQTMMQGLELLAYFRNRAPLDDSGMPKDRFSAEMPDATLATLKIQPSEPRDSAVYFCASGLERLASNEQFFGPGTRLTVL.

The chain recombines TRBV27 with TRBJ2-3; 10 bases fit TRBD2. CDR1 is MNHEY, CDR2 SMNVEV, per germline (reference sequence). The V and J ends lost 4 bases and 6 bases, in that order; junction bases with no gene match: 13. The CDR3 consists of 17 residues. CDR3 DNA: TGTGCCAGCAGTTCTCTAGCGGGAGTGTCAAGGGGGGATACGCAGTATTTT. It specifies CASSSLAGVSRGDTQYF.